This TCR beta chain comes out of a study of immune cell composition in non-small cell lung cancer. Study-level information: Most cases were lung adenocarcinoma or squamous cell carcinoma.

V shed 0 bases and J shed 6 bases, with 8 bases lying between them. The CDR3 loop spans 14 amino acids. Germline assignment: CDR1 WNHNN and CDR2 SYGVQD (reference sequence). Normal lung sampling was at least 3 cm from the tumour, as distant as possible. Generated by immunoSEQ multiplex PCR, the TCRdb table keeps only in-frame clones and is missing some. The table has about 16,000 clones, around four fifths seen once. In addition, the sample was reused for a study of CD4 T cells in lung cancer.

This TCR came from a human donor with non-small cell lung cancer. What was sequenced was non-adjacent lung tissue. The chain uses TRBV10-1 and TRBJ2-2; D not certain. CDR3 in DNA: TGCGCCAGCAGTGAGTCGGCGGAAGCCGGGGAGCTGTTTTTT. Residues: CASSESAEAGELFF.